A selection of T cell receptor beta chains follows, all from one sample in a study of T cell repertoires in ileal Crohn's disease. TCRdb keeps only in-frame clones here, not all; method: immunoSEQ multiplex PCR. The table includes approximately 9,400 clones, just over 75% detected once. Sequenced material: ileal tissue. The receptors shown here come from an adult with Crohn's disease. Both conserved end residues are part of each CDR3. D genes are given only for firm matches. Clone size appears in some rows only: once, few, many, or a class for an expanded clone.

d_gene,v_gene,j_gene,abundance,CDR3nt,CDR3aa
NA,TRBV5-6,TRBJ2-3,NA,TGTGCCAGTCAACTAGTAAGCACAGATACGCAGTATTTT,CASQLVSTDTQYF
TRBD1,TRBV27,TRBJ2-1,NA,TGTGCCAGCAGTTTTAGATCGGGGACAGTTTTGAATGAGCAGTTCTTC,CASSFRSGTVLNEQFF
NA,TRBV10-3,TRBJ1-2,NA,TGTGCCATCAGTGAGTCAAGCGGGGCCTATGGCTACACCTTC,CAISESSGAYGYTF
TRBD1,TRBV28,TRBJ1-2,NA,TGTGCCAGCAGTTTATTCGGGACAGGGGTGCACTATGGCTACACCTTC,CASSLFGTGVHYGYTF
TRBD1,TRBV7-6,TRBJ2-6,NA,TGTGCCAGCAGCTCAGGGACAGGTCGGGCCAACGTCCTGACTTTC,CASSSGTGRANVLTF
NA,TRBV23-1,TRBJ2-3,NA,TGCGCCAGCAGCGGAACCAGGGGACAGGGTTTGCGGGAGGACAGGGATAAGGCAGATACGCAGTATTTT,CASSGTRGQGLREDRDKADTQYF
NA,TRBV6-5,TRBJ1-1,few,TGTGCCAGCAGTTACTCCCCTGGGCCCCCGGGGACTGAAGCTTTCTTT,CASSYSPGPPGTEAFF
NA,TRBV6-4,TRBJ1-1,NA,TGTGCCAGCAGTGTAGGACAGAACACTGAAGCTTTCTTT,CASSVGQNTEAFF
TRBD2,TRBV4-2,TRBJ2-7,NA,TGTGCCAGCAGCCAAGATATAGCGGGAGAGGTGGGGGAGCAGTACTTC,CASSQDIAGEVGEQYF
NA,TRBV27,TRBJ2-7,medium-sized,TGTGCCAGCAGTTGGCAGGTCTCCTACGAGCAGTACTTC,CASSWQVSYEQYF
NA,TRBV2,TRBJ1-1,NA,TGTGCCAGCAGCCTTGCTCAGGGAATGAACACTGAAGCTTTCTTT,CASSLAQGMNTEAFF
NA,TRBV15,TRBJ1-4,NA,TGTGCCACCAGCAGAGATTATTCGTACAGCAGCCTTAATGAAAAACTGTTTTTT,CATSRDYSYSSLNEKLFF
NA,TRBV7-9,TRBJ2-1,medium-sized,TGTGCCAGCAGCGAGACACCGAATGAGCAGTTCTTC,CASSETPNEQFF
NA,TRBV19,TRBJ2-7,NA,TGTGCCAGTACCATGGGGGTCGGGAGCGAGCAGTACTTC,CASTMGVGSEQYF
TRBD1,TRBV19,TRBJ2-5,NA,TGTGCCAGTAGTCCCAGACAGGGAGCCCAAGAGACCCAGTACTTC,CASSPRQGAQETQYF
NA,TRBV1,TRBJ2-7,NA,TGCACCAGCAGCCCTAGCGGGGCCTCCTACGAGCAGTACTTC,CTSSPSGASYEQYF
NA,TRBV2,TRBJ1-1,NA,TGTGCCAGCAGTGACCGGGGGGAGAGGACTGAAGCTTTCTTT,CASSDRGERTEAFF
NA,TRBV18,TRBJ2-3,NA,TGTGCCAGCTCACAGGGAGCCAAGAGCACAGATACGCAGTATTTT,CASSQGAKSTDTQYF
TRBD2,TRBV5-8,TRBJ2-1,NA,TGTGCCAGCAGTTTGGGACTAGCGGGAGCCAATGAGCAGTTCTTC,CASSLGLAGANEQFF
NA,TRBV6-5,TRBJ1-5,medium-sized,TGTGCCAGCAAAGAGGGACTTAGCAATCAGCCCCAGCATTTT,CASKEGLSNQPQHF
TRBD1,TRBV19,TRBJ2-7,NA,TGTGCCAGTAGTCCCAGGGGGCGCGTCTACGAGCAGTACTTC,CASSPRGRVYEQYF
NA,TRBV20-1,TRBJ2-7,once,TGCAGTGCTGTCGGCTACGAGCAGTACTTC,CSAVGYEQYF
NA,TRBV6-1,TRBJ2-6,NA,TGTGCCAGCAGTGATGAAAGTACTTCCTGGGGGGCCAACGTCCTGACTTTC,CASSDESTSWGANVLTF
NA,TRBV6-5,TRBJ1-4,medium-sized,TGTGCCAGCAGATGGAAGCGGGGAGTTCGAGAAAAACTGTTTTTT,CASRWKRGVREKLFF
NA,TRBV5-5,TRBJ2-3,NA,TGTGCCAGCAGCTTTGAGAGCACAGATACGCAGTATTTT,CASSFESTDTQYF
NA,TRBV18,TRBJ2-3,NA,TGTGCCAGCTCACCACGAACAGCTAGCACAGATACGCAGTATTTT,CASSPRTASTDTQYF
NA,TRBV7-3,TRBJ2-7,NA,TGTGCCAGCAGCTTAATATTGGGGCACGAGCAGTACTTC,CASSLILGHEQYF
NA,TRBV15,TRBJ1-5,NA,TGTGCCACCAGCAGAGAAGCAGGGAGGGCTCAGCCCCAGCATTTT,CATSREAGRAQPQHF
NA,TRBV7-9,TRBJ2-3,NA,TGTGCCAGCAGCCCCCCCCGACAGGCGACCACAGATACGCAGTATTTT,CASSPPRQATTDTQYF
TRBD2,TRBV7-8,TRBJ2-5,NA,TGTGCCAGCAGCTTCCCTATAGCGGGGGGGACTCCGGGGACCCAGTACTTC,CASSFPIAGGTPGTQYF
NA,TRBV28,TRBJ2-7,NA,TGTGCCAGCAGTGCCCCTACTGAAGAGCAGTACTTC,CASSAPTEEQYF
NA,TRBV5-1,TRBJ1-6,NA,TGCGCCAGCAGCGACACTCCCGAAGTGGATTCACCCCTCCACTTT,CASSDTPEVDSPLHF
NA,TRBV9,TRBJ1-4,NA,TGTGCCAGCAGCGGGGGGTATGGGGGGGGAAATGAAAAACTGTTTTTT,CASSGGYGGGNEKLFF
NA,TRBV27,TRBJ2-7,once,TGTGCCAGCAGTTCGGGGGTAGGGCTTAAGCAGTACTTC,CASSSGVGLKQYF
NA,TRBV6-5,TRBJ2-4,NA,TGTGCCAGCAGGCCCCAAGCAGCCAAAAACATTCAGTACTTC,CASRPQAAKNIQYF
NA,TRBV9,TRBJ2-7,NA,TGTGCCAGCAGCGTCAGGGAAACCCCAAGGGACGAGCAGTACTTC,CASSVRETPRDEQYF
NA,TRBV5-1,TRBJ2-5,NA,TGCGCCAGCAGCTCACACAGCATCCAAGAGACCCAGTACTTC,CASSSHSIQETQYF
TRBD2,TRBV15,TRBJ2-7,few,TGTGCCACCAGAGCCGGGACTAGCGGGACCGAAGAGCAGTACTTC,CATRAGTSGTEEQYF
TRBD1,TRBV9,TRBJ2-7,NA,TGTGCCAGCAGCCTCCGGACAGGGGGCTACGAGCAGTACTTC,CASSLRTGGYEQYF
NA,TRBV5-1,TRBJ2-2,NA,TGCGCCAGCAGCTTGGCCCCGGGATCCGGGGAGCTGTTTTTT,CASSLAPGSGELFF
TRBD1,TRBV5-1,TRBJ1-1,once,TGCGCCAGCAGCTTGGAGGGACAGGGGAACACTGAAGCTTTCTTT,CASSLEGQGNTEAFF